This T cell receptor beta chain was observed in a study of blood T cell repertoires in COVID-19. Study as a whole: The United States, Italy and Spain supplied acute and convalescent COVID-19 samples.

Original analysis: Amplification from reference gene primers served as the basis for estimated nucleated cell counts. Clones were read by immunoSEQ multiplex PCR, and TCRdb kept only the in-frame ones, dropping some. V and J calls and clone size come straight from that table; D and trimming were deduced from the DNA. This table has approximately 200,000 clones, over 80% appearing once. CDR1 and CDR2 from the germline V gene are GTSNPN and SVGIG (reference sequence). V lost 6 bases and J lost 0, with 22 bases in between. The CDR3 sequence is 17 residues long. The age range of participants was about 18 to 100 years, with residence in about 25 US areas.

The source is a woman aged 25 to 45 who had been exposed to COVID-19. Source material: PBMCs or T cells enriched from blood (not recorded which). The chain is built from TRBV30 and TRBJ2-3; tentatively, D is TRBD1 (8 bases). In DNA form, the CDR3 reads TGTGCCTGCGGCGACAGGGGAGGGATCTCTAGCACAGATACGCAGTATTTT. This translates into CACGDRGGISSTDTQYF.